A single sample is the source of the 16 T cell receptor beta chains below, sequenced in a study of PD-L1 blockade in urothelial cancer. Assay: immunoSEQ multiplex PCR; the TCRdb copy retains only in-frame clones and omits some. The sample records tens of thousands of clones, around 90% being singletons. Time point denoted: peripheral blood 6 weeks after treatment start. This specimen consisted of PBMCs, obtained around atezolizumab (anti-PD-L1) treatment. The receptors stem from a woman of 80 years or more with urothelial cancer.

This rearrangement joins TRBV5-1 to TRBJ2-1; 8 nucleotides agree with TRBD2. Germline CDR1 and CDR2: SGHRS and YFSETQ. Trimming took 7 bases from V and 8 from J; bases not matched to a gene: 14. This CDR3 has 15 amino acids. The CDR3 nucleotides are TGCGCCAGCCGGGATAGCGGGAATGAGTGGGATGAGCAGTTCTTC. Translated: CASRDSGNEWDEQFF.

This sequence joins TRBV6-1 and TRBJ2-1; the D gene is possibly TRBD2 (6 bases). Germline values: CDR1 MNHNS, CDR2 SASEGT. The CDR3 loop spans 16 amino acids. Trimming cost V 1 base and J 7 bases, with 17 bases left between them. CDR3 DNA sequence: TGTGCCAGCAGTGAAGTGGTGGGAGGTCATGGGAATGAGCAGTTCTTC. Protein product: CASSEVVGGHGNEQFF.

The rearrangement uses TRBV5-1 and TRBJ2-7; D is perhaps TRBD2 (6 bases). The length of the CDR3 is 13 residues. V lost 0 bases and J lost 6, with 10 bases in between. Germline V gene lookup returns CDR1 SGHRS and CDR2 YFSETQ. Here the CDR3 DNA reads TGCGCCAGCAGCTTGGTCGGGGGAGCCGAGCAGTACTTC. Protein sequence: CASSLVGGAEQYF.

V is TRBV25-1 and J is TRBJ2-7, with a possible D match to TRBD2 (5 bases). The CDR3 covers 11 residues. Germline V lookup: CDR1 MGHDK, CDR2 SYGVNS. V was clipped by 7 bases and J by 7 bases, with 11 bases between them. The CDR3 region is CASKSTGEQYF. CDR3 in DNA: TGTGCCAGCAAGAGCACGGGGGAGCAGTACTTC.

V gene TRBV5-1 combines with J gene TRBJ1-1; D is unresolved. CDR1 SGHRS and CDR2 YFSETQ come from the germline V gene. CDR3 length equals 15 residues. V lost 4 bases and J lost 3, with 16 bases in between. The CDR3 spells CASSVDGAKDTEAFF. CDR3 DNA sequence: TGCGCCAGCAGCGTGGACGGAGCAAAGGACACTGAAGCTTTCTTT.

The V gene is TRBV6-1, the J gene TRBJ1-3; a possible D gene is TRBD1 (6 bases). Germline V gene lookup returns CDR1 MNHNS and CDR2 SASEGT. This CDR3 is built from 14 residues. V was shortened by 6 bases and J by 3 bases, with 12 bases between the two germline ends. For the CDR3, the DNA is TGTGCCAGCAGGGGGGGGCTAGGTGGAAACACCATATATTTT. It is translated as CASRGGLGGNTIYF.

The rearrangement joins TRBV28 to TRBJ1-5, with D uncertain. The ends were cut back, 10 bases at V and 6 bases at J, with 10 bases in the middle. CDR3 length: 11 amino acids. CDR1 and CDR2 from the germline V gene are MDHEN and SYDVKM. The CDR3 sequence is CATATLQPQHF. CDR3 coding DNA: TGTGCCACCGCGACTCTTCAGCCCCAGCATTTT. Supplemented by reference TRBV28 and TRBJ1-5, the full variable domain reads DVKVTQSSRYLVKRTGEKVFLECVQDMDHENMFWYRQDPGLGLRLIYFSYDVKMKEKGDIPEGYSVSREKKERFSLILESASTNQTSMYLCATATLQPQHFGDGTRLSIL.

V and J are TRBV11-2 and TRBJ2-7, with 9 bases fitting TRBD2. Germline V gene sequence: CDR1 SGHAT, CDR2 FQNNGV. The CDR3 runs 14 residues. Trimming removed 1 base from V and 5 bases from J; junction bases left unmatched: 3. The CDR3 region has the DNA TGTGCCAGCAGCTTAGGTAGCGGGAGTAACGAGCAGTACTTC. Translated, it gives CASSLGSGSNEQYF.

This rearrangement joins TRBV6-1 to TRBJ1-2; maybe TRBD1 (5 bases). This CDR3 comprises 15 residues. The V and J ends lost 2 bases and 2 bases respectively, with 12 bases between them. CDR1 MNHNS and CDR2 SASEGT come from the germline V gene. The CDR3 nucleotides are TGTGCCAGCAGTGAACAGGGCAACCTAAACTATGGCTACACCTTC. Protein sequence: CASSEQGNLNYGYTF.

The chain recombines TRBV5-4 with TRBJ2-7; 8 bases line up with TRBD2. The CDR3 contains 15 residues. V shed 4 bases and J 5 bases; nucleotides not matched to a gene: 11. The germline CDR1 and CDR2 sequences are SGHNT and YYREEE (reference sequence). The CDR3: CASSTGGLGVHEQYF. The CDR3 DNA reads TGTGCCAGCAGCACCGGGGGACTAGGGGTCCACGAGCAGTACTTC.

This chain links TRBV7-9 with TRBJ2-1; 9 bases line up with TRBD2. V was pared by 6 bases and J by 9 bases, with 12 bases of the junction left unmatched. CDR3 length equals 15 residues. Germline-derived CDR1 and CDR2 are SEHNR and FQNEAQ (reference sequence). Here the CDR3 reads CASRLWTSAFGEQFF. Written as DNA, the CDR3 is TGTGCCAGCAGACTTTGGACTAGCGCCTTTGGTGAGCAGTTCTTC.

This clone has only one observation. V usage is TRBV20-1 and J usage is TRBJ2-5; the D is unclear. CDR3 length: 11 amino acids. The V and J ends lost 6 bases and 5 bases respectively, with 10 bases between them. Looked up from germline, CDR1 is DFQATT and CDR2 is SNEGSKA (reference sequence). CDR3 loop: CSAANGETQYF. CDR3 nucleotide sequence: TGCAGTGCCGCAAACGGGGAGACCCAGTACTTC.

The chain carries TRBV4-1 and TRBJ1-5; D ambiguous. V lost 1 base and J lost 0, with 7 bases in between. CDR1 is MGHRA, CDR2 YSYEKL, per germline. This CDR3 has 15 amino acids. As DNA, the CDR3 is TGCGCCAGCAGCCAAGTGGGCTATAGCAATCAGCCCCAGCATTTT. The encoded protein is CASSQVGYSNQPQHF.

This sequence joins TRBV2 and TRBJ1-2; 7 bases line up with TRBD1. V shed 2 bases and J 5 bases; nucleotides not matched to a gene: 8. Germline values: CDR1 SNHLY, CDR2 FYNNEI. This CDR3 contains 15 residues. Here the CDR3 reads CASSEWRGPHYGYTF. In DNA, the CDR3 is TGTGCCAGCAGTGAATGGAGGGGGCCCCATTATGGCTACACCTTC. The variable domain in full, with the rest retrieved from reference TRBV2 and TRBJ1-2, is EPEVTQTPSHQVTQMGQEVILRCVPISNHLYFYWYRQILGQKVEFLVSFYNNEISEKSEIFDDQFSVERPDGSNFTLKIRSTKLEDSAMYFCASSEWRGPHYGYTFGSGTRLTVV.

The J gene is TRBJ2-1, the V gene TRBV5-1; D remains unclear. Germline assignment: CDR1 SGHRS and CDR2 YFSETQ. This CDR3 region has 13 residues. Trimming stripped 4 bases from V and 9 bases from J, with 14 bases between. CDR3 in DNA: TGCGCCAGCAGCCCCACTCCCGGCGGTGAGCAGTTCTTC. Protein: CASSPTPGGEQFF. The full variable domain, completed using reference TRBV5-1 and TRBJ2-1, is KAGVTQTPRYLIKTRGQQVTLSCSPISGHRSVSWYQQTPGQGLQFLFEYFSETQRNKGNFPGRFSGRQFSNSRSEMNVSTLELGDSALYLCASSPTPGGEQFFGPGTRLTVL.

J is TRBJ2-5 and V is TRBV9, with 8 bases identical to TRBD2. Germline V gene data show CDR1 as SGDLS and CDR2 as YYNGEE. Losses at the gene ends were 1 base for V and 5 bases for J; bases not matched to a gene: 7. This CDR3 has 15 amino acids. The CDR3 DNA is TGTGCCAGCAGCGTACGAGGGGCTAGCGGGGAGACCCAGTACTTC. It specifies CASSVRGASGETQYF.